This T cell receptor (beta chain) was found in a study of blood T cell repertoires in COVID-19. Sequenced by immunoSEQ multiplex PCR; TCRdb stores in-frame clones only, minus some. The sample consists of 150,000 to 200,000 clones, 80% to 90% of them appearing once. The germline V gene has CDR1 KGHSH and CDR2 LQKENI. This CDR3 is 13 amino acids long. V gave up 8 bases and J gave up 1 base, with 11 bases separating them. The clonotype comes from an older woman with acute or convalescent COVID-19. The chain has TRBV18 and TRBJ1-2; D unresolved. Sequenced input: peripheral blood. The CDR3 loop reads CASTRSSNYGYTF. The CDR3 nucleotides read TGTGCCAGCACACGGAGCAGTAACTATGGCTACACCTTC.